The 24 T cell receptor beta chains in this list originate from one sample, sequenced in a study of blood T cell repertoires in COVID-19. Clones were read by immunoSEQ multiplex PCR, and TCRdb kept only the in-frame ones, dropping some. The sample includes 150,000 to 200,000 clones, around 85% of them seen just once. The sample consisted of peripheral blood. The origin of the receptors is a man between 65 and 85 years old with active or convalescent COVID-19.

V usage is TRBV5-4 and J usage is TRBJ2-7; 9 bases line up with TRBD1. CDR3 length: 15 amino acids. CDR1 SGHNT and CDR2 YYREEE come from the germline V gene (reference sequence). The ends lost 1 base at V and 5 bases at J; junction bases unmatched: 7. CDR3 sequence reads: CASSLSGTGIHEQYF. The CDR3 bases are TGTGCCAGCAGCTTGTCCGGGACAGGGATCCACGAGCAGTACTTC. The variable domain in full, with the rest retrieved from reference TRBV5-4 and TRBJ2-7, is ETGVTQSPTHLIKTRGQQVTLRCSSQSGHNTVSWYQQALGQGPQFIFQYYREEENGRGNFPPRFSGLQFPNYSSELNVNALELDDSALYLCASSLSGTGIHEQYFGPGTRLTVT.

This rearrangement joins TRBV7-2 to TRBJ1-3; 10 bases fit TRBD1. CDR3 length: 19 residues. Germline V gene data show CDR1 as SGHTA and CDR2 as FQGNSA. The trim removed 4 bases at V and 7 bases at J, leaving 19 bases unmatched. This CDR3 reads CASSSQGGQGMNRRNTIYF. The CDR3 nucleotides are TGTGCCAGCAGCTCACAGGGGGGACAGGGGATGAATAGGAGGAACACCATATATTTT.

This rearrangement joins TRBV5-6 to TRBJ2-7; no reliable D call. The V end was cut by 0 bases, the J end by 3 bases, with 13 bases between. The germline V gene has CDR1 SGHDT and CDR2 YYEEEE. The CDR3 extends over 15 amino acids. CDR3 sequence reads: CASSLEQSLIYEQYF. CDR3 nucleotide sequence: TGTGCCAGCAGCTTGGAACAGAGCTTGATCTACGAGCAGTACTTC.

This clone appeared a few times. This rearrangement joins TRBV5-1 to TRBJ1-4; 7 bases align to TRBD1. This CDR3 is built from 13 residues. Germline-derived CDR1 and CDR2 are SGHRS and YFSETQ. V trimming: 7 bases; J trimming: 7 bases; junction bases outside the gene matches: 7. Here the CDR3 DNA reads TGCGCCAGCCACGACAGGGAAGGTGAAAAACTGTTTTTT. Protein product: CASHDREGEKLFF. Together with reference TRBV5-1 and TRBJ1-4, the CDR3 gives the full variable domain: KAGVTQTPRYLIKTRGQQVTLSCSPISGHRSVSWYQQTPGQGLQFLFEYFSETQRNKGNFPGRFSGRQFSNSRSEMNVSTLELGDSALYLCASHDREGEKLFFGSGTQLSVL.

Points on this clone: Other DNA sequences within the sample encode an identical CDR3. The rearrangement links TRBV10-2 to TRBJ2-7, with a possible D match to TRBD1 (5 bases). The V end was cut by 4 bases, the J end by 2 bases, with 6 bases between. CDR1 is WSHSY, CDR2 SAAADI, per germline. This CDR3 has 12 amino acids. The CDR3 DNA follows: TGCGCCAGCAGTGGACAGACCTACGAGCAGTACTTC. Translated: CASSGQTYEQYF.

The chain employs TRBV5-1 and TRBJ2-5; a possible D gene is TRBD2 (7 bases). The germline V gene has CDR1 SGHRS and CDR2 YFSETQ. This CDR3 region has 14 residues. Trimming removed 4 bases at V and 5 bases at J, with 15 bases between. The CDR3 protein is CASSPGGPQETQYF. CDR3 nucleotides: TGCGCCAGCAGCCCGGGGGGCCCCCAGGAGACCCAGTACTTC. Filled out from reference TRBV5-1 and TRBJ2-5, the complete variable domain reads KAGVTQTPRYLIKTRGQQVTLSCSPISGHRSVSWYQQTPGQGLQFLFEYFSETQRNKGNFPGRFSGRQFSNSRSEMNVSTLELGDSALYLCASSPGGPQETQYFGPGTRLLVL.

The V call is TRBV28, the J call TRBJ1-5, with 7 nucleotides matching TRBD1. After removal of 6 bases from V and 7 bases from J, the junction contained 9 bases not matched to a gene. This CDR3 comprises 14 residues. Germline values: CDR1 MDHEN, CDR2 SYDVKM. DNA of the CDR3: TGTGCCAGCAGCCGGACAGGATCTTTACAGCCCCAGCATTTT. Translation gives CASSRTGSLQPQHF.

Only one count was recorded for this clone. Additional DNA sequences in this sample encode the identical CDR3. This sequence joins TRBV2 and TRBJ1-2; TRBD1 agrees at 7 bases. V shed 0 bases, J shed 5 bases, and the junction held 3 bases outside the gene matches. Per the germline V gene, CDR1 is SNHLY and CDR2 is FYNNEI. This CDR3 has 14 residues. CDR3 sequence: CASSEAAGGYGYTF. In DNA form, the CDR3 reads TGTGCCAGCAGTGAAGCGGCAGGGGGATATGGCTACACCTTC.

The CDR3 nucleotides read TGTGCCAGCAGCCCCACATCGGGCGCGGGGACCCACAATGAGCAGTTCTTC. It is translated as CASSPTSGAGTHNEQFF. The rearrangement joins TRBV5-4 to TRBJ2-1, with a weak D call TRBD2 (6 bases). The V end was cut by 4 bases, the J end by 5 bases, with 22 bases between. Germline CDR1 and CDR2: SGHNT and YYREEE (reference sequence). The CDR3 loop spans 17 amino acids.

This chain connects TRBV4-1 to TRBJ2-2, with unresolved D. Trimming took 0 bases from V and 5 from J, leaving 13 bases between them. Germline V gene sequence: CDR1 MGHRA, CDR2 YSYEKL. This CDR3 spans 16 amino acids. CDR3 nucleotides: TGCGCCAGCAGCCAAGAATTTTTGGTAGTGACCGGGGAGCTGTTTTTT. Its protein product is CASSQEFLVVTGELFF.

The chain links TRBV6-2 or TRBV6-3 to TRBJ2-5; possibly TRBD2 for D (6 bases). Trimming took 2 bases from V and 3 from J, leaving 13 bases between them. The germline CDR1 and CDR2 sequences are MNHEY and SVGEGT. The CDR3 length is 15 residues. This CDR3 is CASSYAAGREETQYF. CDR3 in DNA: TGTGCCAGCAGTTACGCGGCGGGGCGAGAAGAGACCCAGTACTTC.

The genes are TRBV7-9 and TRBJ2-6, with TRBD1 matching over 9 bases. The CDR3 has 17 residues. Germline V gene lookup returns CDR1 SEHNR and CDR2 FQNEAQ (reference sequence). Trimming took 1 base from V and 2 from J; bases not matched to a gene: 3. For the CDR3, the DNA is TGTGCCAGCAGCTTAGGGACAGGGGTGCCTGGGGCCAACGTCCTGACTTTC. Translated: CASSLGTGVPGANVLTF.

The V call is TRBV18, the J call TRBJ1-1; tentatively, D is TRBD1 (6 bases). Trimming pared 7 bases from V and 0 bases from J, leaving 18 bases between. Per germline, CDR1 KGHSH and CDR2 LQKENI. The CDR3 is 16 amino acids. CDR3 sequence: CASYGEGTTMNTEAFF. The CDR3 region has the DNA TGTGCCAGCTATGGTGAAGGGACAACCATGAACACTGAAGCTTTCTTT.

The gene calls are TRBV5-6 and TRBJ2-3; 10 bases are shared with TRBD2. With V trimmed by 5 bases and J by 8 bases, 11 bases remained unmatched. The CDR3 is made up of 15 amino acids. CDR1 is SGHDT and CDR2 is YYEEEE in the germline V gene. CDR3 amino acids: CASRVSGGPLITQYF. In DNA, the CDR3 is TGTGCCAGCAGGGTTAGCGGGGGGCCTCTTATTACGCAGTATTTT.

The chain is built from TRBV6-5 and TRBJ2-1, with TRBD2 identical over 8 bases. Germline CDR1 is MNHEY and CDR2 is SVGAGI. The CDR3 is 15 residues long. The ends lost 0 bases at V and 9 bases at J; junction bases unmatched: 7. In DNA form, the CDR3 reads TGTGCCAGCAGTTACTCGGGACTAGACTCTGGTGAGCAGTTCTTC. Amino acid sequence: CASSYSGLDSGEQFF.

V and J are TRBV29-1 and TRBJ1-5; no clear D gene. The CDR3 runs 12 residues. CDR1 is SQVTM and CDR2 is ANQGSEA in the germline V gene. Trimming stripped 7 bases from V and 7 bases from J, with 14 bases between. The CDR3 loop reads CSGAAGRQPQHF. In DNA form, the CDR3 reads TGCAGCGGAGCGGCAGGTCGACAGCCCCAGCATTTT.

The chain recombines TRBV6-5 with TRBJ2-7; 9 bases fit TRBD1. V trimming: 10 bases; J trimming: 6 bases; junction bases outside the gene matches: 4. There are 11 residues in the CDR3. Germline V lookup: CDR1 MNHEY, CDR2 SVGAGI. The CDR3 sequence: CATYRGREQYF. CDR3 sequence (DNA): TGTGCCACCTACAGGGGGCGCGAGCAGTACTTC.

The chain has TRBV5-1 and TRBJ1-2; TRBD1 aligns across 9 bases. Germline V gene data show CDR1 as SGHRS and CDR2 as YFSETQ. CDR3 length: 13 amino acids. V dropped 4 bases and J dropped 8; count of bases not matched to a gene: 6. For the CDR3, the DNA is TGCGCCAGCAGCGGGAACAGGGGGCAAGGCTACACCTTC. This encodes CASSGNRGQGYTF.

The V gene is TRBV6-1, the J gene TRBJ2-3; 7 bases are shared with TRBD2. V was clipped by 2 bases and J by 1 base; unmatched bases: 3. This CDR3 comprises 15 residues. Per the germline V gene, CDR1 is MNHNS and CDR2 is SASEGT. The CDR3 reads CASSESGGRTDTQYF. As DNA, the CDR3 is TGTGCCAGCAGTGAATCGGGGGGTCGCACAGATACGCAGTATTTT.

The genes are TRBV7-8 and TRBJ2-3, with a tentative D call TRBD2 (5 bases). The CDR3 is 13 amino acids. Germline values: CDR1 SGHVS, CDR2 FQNEAQ. V lost 3 bases to trimming and J lost 7 bases, with 11 bases between them. The CDR3 region is CASSLLLGNTQYF. The CDR3 bases are TGTGCCAGCAGCTTGTTACTAGGAAATACGCAGTATTTT.

The chain is built from TRBV28 and TRBJ2-2, with D maybe TRBD1 (5 bases). V lost 3 bases, J lost 3 bases, and 14 bases lay in between. CDR1 is MDHEN, CDR2 SYDVKM, per germline. The CDR3 runs to 16 residues. The CDR3 is CASSFFPQGYTGELFF. CDR3 bases: TGTGCCAGCAGTTTTTTTCCCCAGGGCTACACCGGGGAGCTGTTTTTT.

V and J are TRBV5-1 and TRBJ2-7; 7 nucleotides line up with TRBD2. CDR3 length equals 13 residues. Germline trimming cut 4 bases from V and 5 bases from J; bases unmatched to any gene: 6. The germline gives CDR1 SGHRS, CDR2 YFSETQ. CDR3 bases: TGCGCCAGCAGCCAGCTAGCGGCAGACGAGCAGTACTTC. This encodes CASSQLAADEQYF.

The chain recombines TRBV5-4 with TRBJ1-2; D might be TRBD1 (6 bases). CDR3 size: 14 residues. Per the germline V gene, CDR1 is SGHNT and CDR2 is YYREEE (reference sequence). Deletions cut 2 bases from V and 5 bases from J, with 13 bases between. In DNA, the CDR3 is TGTGCCAGCAGCTTTTCAGGGGAGGGTTATGGCTACACCTTC. Translation: CASSFSGEGYGYTF.

This chain joins TRBV18 and TRBJ2-5; D might be TRBD1 (6 bases). Deletions cut 4 bases from V and 4 bases from J, with 16 bases between. The CDR3 length is 15 residues. Looked up from germline, CDR1 is KGHSH and CDR2 is LQKENI. The CDR3 loop is CASSRDQGPGETQYF. The DNA of the CDR3 is TGTGCCAGCTCACGTGATCAGGGGCCCGGAGAGACCCAGTACTTC.